This entry describes one T cell receptor beta chain. This sample is part of a study of blood T cell repertoires in COVID-19. Trimming cost V 5 bases and J 4 bases; bases outside gene matches: 4. The CDR3 has 14 residues. The germline V gene encodes CDR1 LNHDA and CDR2 SQIVND (reference sequence). In the original analysis: Reference gene primers were amplified, and this amplification served to estimate nucleated cell counts. Sequencing was performed with immunoSEQ multiplex PCR; in TCRdb, only in-frame clones are kept and a portion is missing. V and J calls and clone size are copied from that table; D and trimming were computed from the DNA. In the table there are 390,000 or so clones, approximately 87% of which are singletons.

V gene TRBV19 combines with J gene TRBJ2-3, with TRBD1 matching over 9 bases. The sample was PBMCs or T cells enriched from blood (not recorded which). This sequence originates from a woman in her forties or fifties who had recovered from COVID-19. The CDR3 sequence: CASSRGQGADTQYF. The CDR3 DNA reads TGTGCCAGTAGTCGGGGACAGGGTGCAGATACGCAGTATTTT.